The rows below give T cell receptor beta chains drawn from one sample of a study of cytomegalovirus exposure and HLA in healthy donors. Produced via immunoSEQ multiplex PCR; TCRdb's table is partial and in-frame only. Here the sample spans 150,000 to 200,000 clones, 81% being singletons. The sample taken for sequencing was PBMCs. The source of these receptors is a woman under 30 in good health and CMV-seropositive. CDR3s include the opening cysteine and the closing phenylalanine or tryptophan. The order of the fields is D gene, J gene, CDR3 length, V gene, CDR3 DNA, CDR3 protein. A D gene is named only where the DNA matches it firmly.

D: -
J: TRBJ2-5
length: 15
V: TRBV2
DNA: TGTGCCAGCAGTGCGGTGGGGGGTATGGGTGGGACCCAGTACTTC
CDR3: CASSAVGGMGGTQYF

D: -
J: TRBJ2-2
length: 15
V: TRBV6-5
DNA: TGTGCCAGCAGTTACTCTGGGGGGTACACCGGGGAGCTGTTTTTT
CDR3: CASSYSGGYTGELFF

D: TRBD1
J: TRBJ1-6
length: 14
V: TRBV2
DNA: TGTGCCAGCAGAACCGGGACAGAGAATTCACCCCTCCACTTT
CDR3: CASRTGTENSPLHF

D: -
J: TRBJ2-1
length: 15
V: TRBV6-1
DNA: TGTGCCAGCATCAAGTCGGGGGGCGCTAACAATGAGCAGTTCTTC
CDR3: CASIKSGGANNEQFF

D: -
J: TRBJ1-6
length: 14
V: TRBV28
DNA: TGTGCCAGCAGTCCAACGGGAACCTTCATGGACCTCCACTTT
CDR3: CASSPTGTFMDLHF

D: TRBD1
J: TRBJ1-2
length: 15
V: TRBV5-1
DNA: TGCGCCAGCAGCCCGGGGGACAGGGACAGCTATGGCTACACCTTC
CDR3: CASSPGDRDSYGYTF

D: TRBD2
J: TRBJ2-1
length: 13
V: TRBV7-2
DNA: TGTGCCAGCAGCTTTCTGCGGGGGAATGAGCAGTTCTTC
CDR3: CASSFLRGNEQFF

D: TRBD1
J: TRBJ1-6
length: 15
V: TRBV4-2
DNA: TGTGCCAGTGGCCCCCCGGACAGGGTGAATTCACCCCTCCACTTT
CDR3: CASGPPDRVNSPLHF

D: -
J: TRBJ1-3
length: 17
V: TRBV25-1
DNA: TGTGCCAGCAGTGAATTCGGTGGATCAGGTGGCGGAAACACCATATATTTT
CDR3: CASSEFGGSGGGNTIYF

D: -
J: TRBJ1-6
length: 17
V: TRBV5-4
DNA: TGTGCCAGCAGCTTGGGGGGCGGTAGCTCCTATAATTCACCCCTCCACTTT
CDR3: CASSLGGGSSYNSPLHF

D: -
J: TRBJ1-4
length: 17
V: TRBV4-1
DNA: TGCGCCAGCAGCCAAGATATGCGGGTTTGGACTAATGAAAAACTGTTTTTT
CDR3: CASSQDMRVWTNEKLFF

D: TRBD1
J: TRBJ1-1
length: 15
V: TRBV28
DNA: TGTGCCAGCTACAGGGGGCAATCGATCCGGACTGAAGCTTTCTTT
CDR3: CASYRGQSIRTEAFF

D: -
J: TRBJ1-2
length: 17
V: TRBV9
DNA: TGTGCCAGCAGCCAATCAATCAGGCGTGGCTCCAACTATGGCTACACCTTC
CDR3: CASSQSIRRGSNYGYTF